This TCR beta chain comes out of a study of identical twins. This CDR3 is built from 13 residues. The germline V and J ends were trimmed by 8 bases and 5 bases, with 17 bases remaining between them. CDR1 is DFQATT and CDR2 is SNEGSKA in the germline V gene (reference sequence). There were only healthy Caucasians among the donors. In TCRdb, the 5' RACE reads were re-called with MiXCR into one record per CDR3 protein. The table includes about 520,000 distinct CDR3 sequences, around 20% detected once. In its sample, this clonotype was seen a few times. In addition, the sample was reused for a study of T cells expressing NK-cell markers. Per that study: Restricting sorting to alpha-beta TCR T cells was achieved in several experiments by an anti-gamma-delta TCR antibody.

What was sequenced was CD4+ T cells sorted from blood. The sequence derives from a woman aged 18-30 years in good health. The chain joins TRBV20-1 to TRBJ2-3; a possible D gene is TRBD1 (6 bases). The CDR3 bases are TGCAGTTCCAGGGGCTCTTACGTAGATACGCAGTATTTT. Encoded protein: CSSRGSYVDTQYF.